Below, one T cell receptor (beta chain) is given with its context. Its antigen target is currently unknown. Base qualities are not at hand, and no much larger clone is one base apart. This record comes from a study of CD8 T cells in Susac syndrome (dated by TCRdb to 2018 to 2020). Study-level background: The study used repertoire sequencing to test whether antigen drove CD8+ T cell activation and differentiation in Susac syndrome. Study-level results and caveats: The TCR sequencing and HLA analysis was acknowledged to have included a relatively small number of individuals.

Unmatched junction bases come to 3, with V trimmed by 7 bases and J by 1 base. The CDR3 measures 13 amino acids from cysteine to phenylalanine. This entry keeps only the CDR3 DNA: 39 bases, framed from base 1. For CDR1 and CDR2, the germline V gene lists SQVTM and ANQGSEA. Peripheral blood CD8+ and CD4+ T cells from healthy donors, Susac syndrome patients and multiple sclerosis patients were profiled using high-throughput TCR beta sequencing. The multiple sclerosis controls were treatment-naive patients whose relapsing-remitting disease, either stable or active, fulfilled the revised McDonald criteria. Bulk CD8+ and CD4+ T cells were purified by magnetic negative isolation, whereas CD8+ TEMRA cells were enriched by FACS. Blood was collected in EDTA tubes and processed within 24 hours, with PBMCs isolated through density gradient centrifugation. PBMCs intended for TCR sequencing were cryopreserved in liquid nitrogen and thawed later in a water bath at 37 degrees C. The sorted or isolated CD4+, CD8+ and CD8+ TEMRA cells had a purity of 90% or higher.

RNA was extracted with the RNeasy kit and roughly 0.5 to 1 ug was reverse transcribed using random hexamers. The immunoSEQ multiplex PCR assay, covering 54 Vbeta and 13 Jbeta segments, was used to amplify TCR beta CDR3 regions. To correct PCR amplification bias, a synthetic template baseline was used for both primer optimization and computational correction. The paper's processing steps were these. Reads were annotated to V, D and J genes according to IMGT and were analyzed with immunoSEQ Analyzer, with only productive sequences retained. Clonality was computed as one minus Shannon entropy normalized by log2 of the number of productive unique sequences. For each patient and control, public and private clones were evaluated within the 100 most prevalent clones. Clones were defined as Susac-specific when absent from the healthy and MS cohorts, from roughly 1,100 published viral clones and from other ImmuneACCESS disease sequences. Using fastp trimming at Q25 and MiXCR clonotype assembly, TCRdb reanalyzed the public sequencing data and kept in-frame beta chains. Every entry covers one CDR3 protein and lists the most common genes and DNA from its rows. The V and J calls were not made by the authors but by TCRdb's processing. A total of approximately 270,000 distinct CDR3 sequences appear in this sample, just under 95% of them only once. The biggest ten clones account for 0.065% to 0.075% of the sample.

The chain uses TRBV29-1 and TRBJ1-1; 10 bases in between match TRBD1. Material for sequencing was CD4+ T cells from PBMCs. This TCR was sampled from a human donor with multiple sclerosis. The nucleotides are TGCAGCGGGGACAGGGGAGGGAACACTGAAGCTTTCTTT. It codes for CSGDRGGNTEAFF. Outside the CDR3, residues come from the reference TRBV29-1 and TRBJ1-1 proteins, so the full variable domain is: SAVISQKPSRDICQRGTSLTIQCQVDSQVTMMFWYRQQPGQSLTLIATANQGSEATYESGFVIDKFPISRPNLTFSTLTVSNMSPEDSSIYLCSGDRGGNTEAFFGQGTRLTVV.